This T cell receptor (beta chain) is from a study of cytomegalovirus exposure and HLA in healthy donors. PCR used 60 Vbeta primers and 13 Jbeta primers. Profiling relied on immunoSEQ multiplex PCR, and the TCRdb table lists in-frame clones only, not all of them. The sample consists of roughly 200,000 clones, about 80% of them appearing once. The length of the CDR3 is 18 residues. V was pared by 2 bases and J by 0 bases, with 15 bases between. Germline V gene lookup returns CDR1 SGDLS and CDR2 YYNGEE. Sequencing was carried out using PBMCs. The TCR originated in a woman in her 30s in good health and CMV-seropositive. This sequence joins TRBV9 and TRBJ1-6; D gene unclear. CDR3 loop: CASSVRPYWSSYNSPLHF. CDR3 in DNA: TGTGCCAGCAGCGTCCGTCCCTATTGGAGCTCCTATAATTCACCCCTCCACTTT.